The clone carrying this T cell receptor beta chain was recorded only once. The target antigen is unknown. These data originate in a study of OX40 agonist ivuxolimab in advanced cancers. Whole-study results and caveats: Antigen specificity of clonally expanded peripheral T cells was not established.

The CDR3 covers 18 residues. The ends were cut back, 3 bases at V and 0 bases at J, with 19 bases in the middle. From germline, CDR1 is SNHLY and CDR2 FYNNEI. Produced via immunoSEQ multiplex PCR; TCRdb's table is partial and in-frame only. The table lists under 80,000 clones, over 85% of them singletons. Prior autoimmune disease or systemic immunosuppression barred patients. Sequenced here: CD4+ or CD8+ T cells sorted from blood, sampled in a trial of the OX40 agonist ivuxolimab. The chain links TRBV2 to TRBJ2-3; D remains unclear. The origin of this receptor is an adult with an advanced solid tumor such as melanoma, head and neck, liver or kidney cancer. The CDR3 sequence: CASSDKISRVFSTDTQYF. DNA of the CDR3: TGTGCCAGCAGTGATAAAATCTCCCGGGTCTTCAGCACAGATACGCAGTATTTT.